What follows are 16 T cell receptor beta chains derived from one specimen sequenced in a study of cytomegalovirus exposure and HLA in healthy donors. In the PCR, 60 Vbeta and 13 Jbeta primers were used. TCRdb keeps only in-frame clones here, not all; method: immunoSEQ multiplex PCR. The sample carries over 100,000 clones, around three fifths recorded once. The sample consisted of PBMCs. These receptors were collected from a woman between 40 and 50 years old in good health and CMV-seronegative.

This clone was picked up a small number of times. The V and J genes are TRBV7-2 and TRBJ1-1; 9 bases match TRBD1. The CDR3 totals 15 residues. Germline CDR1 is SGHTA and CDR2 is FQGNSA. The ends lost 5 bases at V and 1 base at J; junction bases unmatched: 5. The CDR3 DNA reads TGTGCCAGCAGCATTAAACAGGGGGCGAACACTGAAGCTTTCTTT. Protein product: CASSIKQGANTEAFF.

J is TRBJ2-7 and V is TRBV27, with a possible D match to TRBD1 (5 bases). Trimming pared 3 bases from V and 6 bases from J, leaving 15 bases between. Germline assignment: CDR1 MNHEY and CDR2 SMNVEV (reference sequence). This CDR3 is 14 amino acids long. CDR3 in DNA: TGTGCCAGCAGTTTTCAGGGTACCCTCTCCGAGCAGTACTTC. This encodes CASSFQGTLSEQYF.

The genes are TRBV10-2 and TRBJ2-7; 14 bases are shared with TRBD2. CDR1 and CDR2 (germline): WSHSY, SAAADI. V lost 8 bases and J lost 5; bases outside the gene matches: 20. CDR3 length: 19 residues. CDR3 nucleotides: TGCGCCAGCCGTTGGACTAGCGGGGGGAGGGCCTATTCATACCACGAGCAGTACTTC. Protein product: CASRWTSGGRAYSYHEQYF.

The CDR3 coding sequence is TGCGCCAGCAGCCAAGATTTGGGGACAACTCATCAGCCCCAGCATTTT. As protein: CASSQDLGTTHQPQHF. V gene TRBV4-1 combines with J gene TRBJ1-5, with D possibly being TRBD1 (6 bases). Trimming removed 0 bases from V and 5 bases from J, with 14 bases in between. There are 16 residues in the CDR3. CDR1 is MGHRA and CDR2 is YSYEKL in the germline V gene.

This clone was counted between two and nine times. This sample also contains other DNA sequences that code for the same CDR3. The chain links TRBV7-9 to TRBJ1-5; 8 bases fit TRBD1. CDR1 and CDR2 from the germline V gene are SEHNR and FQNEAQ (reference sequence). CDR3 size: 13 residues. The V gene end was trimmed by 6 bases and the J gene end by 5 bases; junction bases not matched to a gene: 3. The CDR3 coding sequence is TGTGCCAGCAGTCTGACAGGGGATCAGCCCCAGCATTTT. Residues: CASSLTGDQPQHF. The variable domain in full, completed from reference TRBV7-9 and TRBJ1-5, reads DTGVSQNPRHKITKRGQNVTFRCDPISEHNRLYWYRQTLGQGPEFLTYFQNEAQLEKSRLLSDRFSAERPKGSFSTLEIQRTEQGDSAMYLCASSLTGDQPQHFGDGTRLSIL.

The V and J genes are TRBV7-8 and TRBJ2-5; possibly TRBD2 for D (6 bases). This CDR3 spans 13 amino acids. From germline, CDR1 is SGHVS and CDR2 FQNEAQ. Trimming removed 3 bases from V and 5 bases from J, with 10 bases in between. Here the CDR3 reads CASSFGLSETQYF. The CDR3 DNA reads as TGTGCCAGCAGCTTTGGACTATCGGAGACCCAGTACTTC.

The CDR3 DNA reads TGTGCCAGCAGCTTGGGACTAGCGGTGAACACCGGGGAGCTGTTTTTT. It encodes CASSLGLAVNTGELFF. This chain uses TRBV4-2 with TRBJ2-2; 11 positions match TRBD2. The trim removed 5 bases at V and 1 base at J, leaving 3 bases unmatched. The CDR3 spans 16 residues. Germline loops: CDR1 LGHNA, CDR2 YNFKEQ.

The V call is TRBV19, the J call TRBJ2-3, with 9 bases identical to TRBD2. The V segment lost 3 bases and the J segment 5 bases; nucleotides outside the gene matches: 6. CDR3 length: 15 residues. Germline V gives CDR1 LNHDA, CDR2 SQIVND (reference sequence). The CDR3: CASSMSGGPQDTQYF. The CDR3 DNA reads TGTGCCAGTAGTATGAGCGGGGGGCCACAAGATACGCAGTATTTT.

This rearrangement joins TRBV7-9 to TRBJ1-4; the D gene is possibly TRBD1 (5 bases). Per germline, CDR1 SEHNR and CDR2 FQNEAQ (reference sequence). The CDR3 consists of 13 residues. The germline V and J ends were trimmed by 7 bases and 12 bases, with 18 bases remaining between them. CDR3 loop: CASTPSGGGELFF. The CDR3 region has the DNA TGTGCCAGCACCCCGAGTGGGGGAGGAGAACTGTTTTTT.

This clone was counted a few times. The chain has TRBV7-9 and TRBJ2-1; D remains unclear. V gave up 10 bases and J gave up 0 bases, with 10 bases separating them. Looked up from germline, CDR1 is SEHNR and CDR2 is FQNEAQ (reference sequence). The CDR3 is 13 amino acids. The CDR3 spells CATEVSSYNEQFF. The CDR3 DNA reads TGTGCCACCGAGGTCAGCTCCTACAATGAGCAGTTCTTC.

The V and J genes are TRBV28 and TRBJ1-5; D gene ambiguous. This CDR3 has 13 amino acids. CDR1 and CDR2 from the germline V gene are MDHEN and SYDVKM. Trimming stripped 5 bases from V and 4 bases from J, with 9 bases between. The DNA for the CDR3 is TGTGCCAGCAGTACGACGGAGAATCAGCCCCAGCATTTT. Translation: CASSTTENQPQHF.

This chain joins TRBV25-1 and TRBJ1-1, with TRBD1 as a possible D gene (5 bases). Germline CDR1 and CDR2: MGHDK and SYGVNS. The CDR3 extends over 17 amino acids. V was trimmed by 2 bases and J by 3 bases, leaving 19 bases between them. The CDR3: CASSEMWGGKLHTEAFF. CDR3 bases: TGTGCCAGCAGTGAAATGTGGGGGGGGAAGCTCCACACTGAAGCTTTCTTT.

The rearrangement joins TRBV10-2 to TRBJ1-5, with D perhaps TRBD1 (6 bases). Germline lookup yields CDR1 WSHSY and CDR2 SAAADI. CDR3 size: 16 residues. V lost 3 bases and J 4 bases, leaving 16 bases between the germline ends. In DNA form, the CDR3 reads TGCGCCAGCAGTGAATGGCAGGGGCGAGCAAATCAGCCCCAGCATTTT. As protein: CASSEWQGRANQPQHF.

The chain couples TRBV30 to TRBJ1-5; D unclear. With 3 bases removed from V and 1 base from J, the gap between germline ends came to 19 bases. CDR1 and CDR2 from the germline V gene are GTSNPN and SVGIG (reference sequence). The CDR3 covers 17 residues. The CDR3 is CAWSLGFPEASNQPQHF. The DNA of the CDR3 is TGTGCCTGGAGCCTCGGATTTCCAGAGGCCAGCAATCAGCCCCAGCATTTT.

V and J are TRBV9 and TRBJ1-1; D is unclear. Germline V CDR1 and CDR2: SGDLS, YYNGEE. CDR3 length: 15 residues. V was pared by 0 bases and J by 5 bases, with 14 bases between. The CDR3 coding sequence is TGTGCCAGCAGCGTAGGGGCGTACAGTGGAACTGAAGCTTTCTTT. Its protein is CASSVGAYSGTEAFF.

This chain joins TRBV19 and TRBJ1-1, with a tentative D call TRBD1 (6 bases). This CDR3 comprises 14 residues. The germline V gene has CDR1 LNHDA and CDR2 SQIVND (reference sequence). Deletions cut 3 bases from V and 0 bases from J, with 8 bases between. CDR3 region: CASSMWTVNTEAFF. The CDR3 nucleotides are TGTGCCAGTAGTATGTGGACAGTGAACACTGAAGCTTTCTTT.